Each of the 4 T cell receptor beta chains below was sequenced from the same sample in a study of T cell repertoires in cytomegalovirus infection. These receptors' antigens are unknown. TCRdb ran MiXCR on the reads and lists one entry per CDR3 protein. The sample has approximately 990,000 distinct CDR3 sequences; less than 40% are singletons. This specimen was cultured CD8+ T cells from PBMCs, taken from culture after CMV antigen stimulation. The receptor set was obtained from a human donor in good health (CMV status not recorded). Some clones in this sample may be carry-over from other donors' samples.

This clonotype was seen a single time. J is TRBJ1-6 and V is TRBV2; 8 bases map to TRBD1. There are 15 residues in the CDR3. The germline gives CDR1 SNHLY, CDR2 FYNNEI. Germline trimming cut 8 bases from V and 10 bases from J; bases unmatched to any gene: 13. The CDR3 loop is CASSPRGQGGSPLHF. For the CDR3, the DNA is TGTGCCAGCTCTCCGCGCGGACAGGGTGGCTCACCCCTCCACTTT.

In regard to this clonotype: This may arise from a read error, as a much more abundant clone is one base away. This chain connects TRBV7-8 to TRBJ2-5; TRBD1 is a possible D gene (6 bases). CDR3 size: 15 residues. V lost 7 bases to trimming and J lost 2 bases, with 17 bases between them. CDR1 SGHVS and CDR2 FQNEAQ come from the germline V gene. CDR3 sequence: CASTPQWGHQETQYF. The CDR3 DNA reads TGTGCCAGCACCCCTCAATGGGGGCATCAAGAGACCCAGTACTTC.

CDR3 region: CASSLSGSGSSTDTQYF. CDR3 coding DNA: TGTGCCAGCAGCTTGTCCGGGTCCGGGTCTAGCACAGATACGCAGTATTTT. The chain uses TRBV5-5 and TRBJ2-3, with D uncertain. Trimming removed 1 base at V and 0 bases at J, with 15 bases between. The CDR3 has 17 residues. CDR1 is SGHKS and CDR2 is YYEKEE in the germline V gene (reference sequence). Full variable domain (rest looked up from reference TRBV5-5 and TRBJ2-3): DAGVTQSPTHLIKTRGQQVTLRCSPISGHKSVSWYQQVLGQGPQFIFQYYEKEERGRGNFPDRFSARQFPNYSSELNVNALLLGDSALYLCASSLSGSGSSTDTQYFGPGTRLTVL.

Turning to this clonotype: Germline and junction disagree at one end, which may indicate a read error. The V gene is TRBV4-1, the J gene TRBJ2-1; maybe TRBD2 (5 bases). From germline, CDR1 is MGHRA and CDR2 YSYEKL. The CDR3 has 17 residues. The CDR3 bases are TGTGCCAGCAGCCAAACCCTAGCTGAAAGCTCCTACAATGAGCAGTTCTTC. It codes for CASSQTLAESSYNEQFF.